The clone carrying this T cell receptor beta chain was counted ten times or more. Its antigen is as yet unknown. The data originate from a study of human T cells and chemical hapten exposure. Study-level information: On the upper back, patch tests were applied with 0.01% DPC and read at 6 days. Per-sample TCR yield variability stemmed mainly from small pooled library volume differences. Study-wide points: High-frequency TCRs, those above 1 in 1000, stayed the same after DPC sensitization.

TCRdb called the RACE reads again in MiXCR, with one record for every CDR3 protein. The sample lists 50,000 to 65,000 distinct CDR3 sequences, around 7% seen once, with about 1.5% in the top ten. The time point was: pre-sensitization, week 0. Specified treatment: therapeutic diphenylcyclopropenone sensitization with weekly scalp DPC. Blood was collected ahead of every patch test applied. Trimming cost V 4 bases and J 6 bases, with 16 bases left between them. CDR1 and CDR2 (germline): SGHRS, YFSETQ. The CDR3 is made up of 14 amino acids. The gene calls are TRBV5-1 and TRBJ1-2; weak D call: TRBD1 (6 bases). Sequencing used whole blood, obtained in connection with sensitization to the hapten diphenylcyclopropenone (DPC). The source of this sequence is a woman aged 25 to 39 with alopecia areata. Some clones in this sample may be carry-over from other donors' samples. Here the CDR3 reads CASSRSGAPDGYTF. The CDR3 DNA is TGCGCCAGCAGCAGATCAGGGGCCCCGGATGGCTACACCTTC.